This T cell receptor (beta chain) was recorded in a study of cytomegalovirus exposure and HLA in healthy donors. PCR was performed using 60 Vbeta and 13 Jbeta primers. Generated by immunoSEQ multiplex PCR, the TCRdb table keeps only in-frame clones and is missing some. The table shows about 200,000 clones, with approximately 77% occurring only once. The CDR3 length is 16 residues. The junction had 8 bases not matched to a gene; V was cut back by 5 bases and J by 1 base. CDR1 is SEHNR and CDR2 is FQNEAQ in the germline V gene (reference sequence). Sequenced material: PBMCs. The source of this sequence is a man in his forties or fifties in good health and CMV-seropositive. The chain links TRBV7-9 to TRBJ2-1, with TRBD1 identical over 7 bases. Written as DNA, the CDR3 is TGTGCCAGCAGCGACGCCGGGACAGAGTCCTACAATGAGCAGTTCTTC. This translates into CASSDAGTESYNEQFF.